What follows are 31 T cell receptor beta chains derived from one specimen sequenced in a study of CD8+CD57+ T cells in acquired aplastic anemia listed by TCRdb under 2018. The reads were generated on an Illumina HiSeq 2000. Genomic DNA was used as template for profiling of TCR beta VDJ combinations and CDR3 sequences. Starting from the raw public reads, TCRdb applied fastp trimming at Q25, assembled clones with MiXCR and retained in-frame beta chains. When rows share a CDR3 protein, they turn into one entry using the most common DNA and genes. The table for this sample lists roughly 420,000 distinct CDR3 sequences; around 72% of them were counted only once. Around 4% of the sample is in the top ten clones. The sequencing input was sorted CD4+, CD8+, or CD8+CD57+ T cells (not recorded which) from PBMCs. The receptors shown here come from a human donor in good health, serving as a control.

Notes on this clonotype: One junction end disagrees with the germline gene, perhaps due to a read error. The chain has TRBV7-3 and TRBJ2-2; TRBD1 matches at 7 bases. Germline V gene lookup returns CDR1 SGHTA and CDR2 FQGTGA. The CDR3 spans 16 residues. CDR3 amino acids: CASRLTGTVPPGELFF. The CDR3 region has the DNA TGTGCCAGCCGCTTGACCGGGACAGTACCGCCCGGGGAGCTGTTTTTT.

This clonotype was detected ten times or more. The chain couples TRBV11-2 to TRBJ1-1; D is uncertain. This CDR3 contains 16 residues. Trimming removed 3 bases at V and 0 bases at J, with 14 bases between. Germline V gives CDR1 SGHAT, CDR2 FQNNGV. The CDR3 sequence is CASSFPHRGMNTEAFF. CDR3 DNA sequence: TGTGCCAGCAGCTTCCCCCACCGAGGGATGAACACTGAAGCTTTCTTT.

This clonotype was picked up one time. One end of the junction does not line up with germline, which may come from a read error. The V gene is TRBV7-3, the J gene TRBJ2-3, with a weak D call TRBD2 (7 bases). The CDR3 loop spans 14 amino acids. Germline loops: CDR1 SGHTA, CDR2 FQGTGA. The CDR3 sequence is CASSLRGGTGTQYF. CDR3 nucleotides: TGTGCCAGCAGCTTGAGGGGGGGTACAGGTACGCAGTATTTT.

The table lists this clonotype with many counts. The rearrangement joins TRBV20-1 to TRBJ2-2; TRBD2 might be the D (7 bases). The V gene lost 4 bases and the J gene lost 4 bases, with 13 bases spanning the gap. CDR3 length equals 14 residues. CDR1 and CDR2 from the germline V gene are DFQATT and SNEGSKA (reference sequence). CDR3 residues: CSAKGGGRTGELFF. The DNA of the CDR3 is TGCAGTGCTAAGGGGGGGGGCCGCACCGGGGAGCTGTTTTTT.

This clonotype has just a few counts. V and J are TRBV7-2 and TRBJ1-5; D might be TRBD1 (6 bases). Germline V lookup: CDR1 SGHTA, CDR2 FQGNSA. V gave up 5 bases and J gave up 7 bases, with 18 bases separating them. The CDR3 extends over 15 amino acids. The CDR3 reads CASSVQGRGEQPQHF. CDR3 coding DNA: TGTGCCAGCAGCGTACAGGGAAGGGGCGAGCAGCCCCAGCATTTT.

The gene calls are TRBV12-3 or TRBV12-4 and TRBJ1-5; 9 bases agree with TRBD1. The CDR3 consists of 13 residues. Germline trimming cut 7 bases from V and 6 bases from J; bases unmatched to any gene: 4. The CDR3 nucleotides read TGTGCCAGCAAACGGACAGGGGCTCAGCCCCAGCATTTT. Translated, it gives CASKRTGAQPQHF.

This clonotype was counted ten times or more. The CDR3 here is CSALGTRPNTEAFF. The CDR3, as DNA: TGCAGTGCCCTTGGGACGCGGCCGAACACTGAAGCTTTCTTT. The chain recombines TRBV20-1 with TRBJ1-1; possible D gene TRBD1, 5 bases. Per the germline V gene, CDR1 is DFQATT and CDR2 is SNEGSKA (reference sequence). The germline V and J ends were trimmed by 6 bases and 1 base, with 15 bases remaining between them. CDR3 size: 14 residues.

V usage is TRBV19 and J usage is TRBJ1-5; weak D call: TRBD1 (6 bases). Trimming cost V 2 bases and J 8 bases, with 10 bases left between them. Germline values: CDR1 LNHDA, CDR2 SQIVND (reference sequence). The CDR3 runs to 13 residues. The CDR3 reads CASSISGVKPQHF. The CDR3 DNA sequence: TGTGCCAGTAGTATATCAGGGGTGAAGCCCCAGCATTTT.

This CDR3 reads CASSSPAPGLRETQYF. CDR3 nucleotides: TGCGCCAGCAGCTCCCCGGCCCCGGGACTACGAGAGACCCAGTACTTC. J is TRBJ2-5 and V is TRBV5-1, with TRBD2 matching 7 bases. Germline V gene data show CDR1 as SGHRS and CDR2 as YFSETQ. The CDR3 has 16 amino acids. V lost 3 bases to trimming and J lost 4 bases; unmatched junction nucleotides: 12.

This clonotype has just a few counts. The chain couples TRBV7-9 to TRBJ2-5, with D unclear. V lost 7 bases and J lost 7, with 13 bases in between. The CDR3 has 12 residues. Per the germline V gene, CDR1 is SEHNR and CDR2 is FQNEAQ (reference sequence). The CDR3 region has the DNA TGTGCCAGCAACTCAGGATGGGGGACCCAGTACTTC. This encodes CASNSGWGTQYF.

At least ten counts were recorded for this clonotype. This chain joins TRBV6-1 and TRBJ2-7; no definite D call. The V end lost 3 bases, the J end lost 2 bases, and 8 bases lay between the germline ends. The germline V gene encodes CDR1 MNHNS and CDR2 SASEGT. This CDR3 region has 13 residues. CDR3 sequence: CASSDDLTYEQYF. DNA of the CDR3: TGTGCCAGCAGTGATGACCTTACCTACGAGCAGTACTTC.

Many counts were recorded for this clonotype. The gene calls are TRBV19 and TRBJ2-5; TRBD1 agrees at 10 bases. V was pared by 6 bases and J by 3 bases, with 4 bases of the junction left unmatched. The germline V gene has CDR1 LNHDA and CDR2 SQIVND (reference sequence). CDR3 length: 14 amino acids. This CDR3 is CASSTGTGEETQYF. The CDR3 nucleotides are TGTGCCAGTAGCACCGGGACAGGGGAAGAGACCCAGTACTTC.

This clonotype was detected once. Sequence at one end of the junction differs from germline and may be a read error. The chain links TRBV7-7 to TRBJ1-2; D may be TRBD1 (5 bases). The CDR3 contains 15 residues. Germline values: CDR1 SSHAT, CDR2 FNYEAQ (reference sequence). CDR3 residues: CATSIFSGGVYEQTF. As DNA, the CDR3 is TGTGCCACCAGCATATTTTCGGGGGGGGTATATGAGCAGACCTTC.

The V and J genes are TRBV2 and TRBJ1-2; 7 nucleotides line up with TRBD1. The J segment lost 5 bases and the V segment lost 1 base, leaving 10 bases of the junction unmatched. Germline CDR1 reads SNHLY; CDR2 reads FYNNEI. The CDR3 contains 16 residues. The DNA of the CDR3 is TGTGCCAGCAGTGAAGGCAAGGGGGCAGGGAGGTATGGCTACACCTTC. It translates to CASSEGKGAGRYGYTF.

J is TRBJ2-1 and V is TRBV25-1; 7 bases agree with TRBD2. The CDR3 spans 16 residues. V was pared by 6 bases and J by 1 base, with 9 bases of the junction left unmatched. The germline V gene has CDR1 MGHDK and CDR2 SYGVNS. The CDR3 DNA is TGTGCCAGCAGCGATTTTAACGGGGGGTCCTACAATGAGCAGTTCTTC. This sequence encodes CASSDFNGGSYNEQFF.

The CDR3: CSAIGDRNYGYTF. In DNA, the CDR3 is TGCAGTGCTATTGGGGACAGAAACTATGGCTACACCTTC. The chain joins TRBV20-1 to TRBJ1-2, with TRBD1 identical over 7 bases. Germline V lookup: CDR1 DFQATT, CDR2 SNEGSKA (reference sequence). The CDR3 is made up of 13 amino acids. With 4 bases clipped from V and 2 bases from J, the junction kept 4 bases outside the gene matches.

Concerning this clonotype: This may arise from a read error, as a much more abundant clone is one base away. The chain links TRBV7-6 to TRBJ1-1; TRBD2 is a possible D gene (5 bases). The J call may not be correct, given that the DNA end is closer to TRBJ2-5. The CDR3 has 13 amino acids. The germline CDR1 and CDR2 sequences are SGHVS and FNYEAQ. CDR3 nucleotide sequence: TGTGCCGGCAGCTTACCGTCGGACTGGATCCAGTACTTC. Residues: CAGSLPSDWIQYF.

This clonotype was counted at least ten times. The rearrangement uses TRBV29-1 and TRBJ1-1; D ambiguous. The V gene lost 3 bases and the J gene lost 3 bases, with 11 bases spanning the gap. Germline V gene data show CDR1 as SQVTM and CDR2 as ANQGSEA. The CDR3 runs 13 residues. CDR3 in DNA: TGCAGCGTTGACAAGGGCTTGGACACTGAAGCTTTCTTT. This sequence encodes CSVDKGLDTEAFF.

This clonotype has a count of ten or more. This chain uses TRBV5-1 with TRBJ1-2; no definite D call. Germline loops: CDR1 SGHRS, CDR2 YFSETQ. The V gene lost 4 bases and the J gene lost 4 bases, with 11 bases spanning the gap. The CDR3 loop spans 13 amino acids. CDR3 DNA: TGCGCCAGCAGCGGCAGCCTCCGCTATGGCTACACCTTC. Its protein product is CASSGSLRYGYTF. The full variable domain, in which reference TRBV5-1 and TRBJ1-2 provide the parts outside the CDR3, is KAGVTQTPRYLIKTRGQQVTLSCSPISGHRSVSWYQQTPGQGLQFLFEYFSETQRNKGNFPGRFSGRQFSNSRSEMNVSTLELGDSALYLCASSGSLRYGYTFGSGTRLTVV.

This clonotype was counted at least ten times. V usage is TRBV9 and J usage is TRBJ2-3; 8 positions match TRBD2. CDR1 and CDR2 (germline): SGDLS, YYNGEE. V lost 4 bases to trimming and J lost 0 bases; unmatched junction nucleotides: 7. This CDR3 spans 16 amino acids. CDR3 coding DNA: TGTGCCAGCAGCCCTCAAGCGGGAGCCAGCACAGATACGCAGTATTTT. As protein: CASSPQAGASTDTQYF.

V is TRBV29-1 and J is TRBJ2-7; no clear D. CDR1 is SQVTM and CDR2 is ANQGSEA in the germline V gene. V shed 5 bases and J shed 3 bases, with 8 bases lying between them. This CDR3 has 11 amino acids. For the CDR3, the DNA is TGCAGCGTTCCGGGCCGCTACGAGCAGTACTTC. This codes for CSVPGRYEQYF.

The CDR3 sequence: CASRIPTRGYEQYF. The DNA for the CDR3 is TGTGCCAGCAGAATCCCAACGCGGGGCTACGAGCAGTACTTC. The chain uses TRBV12-3 or TRBV12-4 and TRBJ2-7; TRBD2 is a possible D gene (6 bases). This CDR3 region has 14 residues. The V and J ends lost 6 bases and 3 bases respectively, with 15 bases between them.

As concerns this clonotype: At one end the junction does not follow the germline gene, possibly because of a read error. This rearrangement joins TRBV7-8 to TRBJ2-2; the match to TRBD2 covers 8 bases. CDR3 length: 11 amino acids. The germline V gene has CDR1 SGHVS and CDR2 FQNEAQ. DNA of the CDR3: TGTGCCAGCACTTTCGGGGGGGGGCTGTTTTTT. Amino acid sequence: CASTFGGGLFF.

The chain recombines TRBV7-2 with TRBJ1-6, with TRBD1 as a possible D gene (5 bases). The CDR3 extends over 15 amino acids. Deletions cut 4 bases from V and 18 bases from J, with 25 bases between. In germline, CDR1 is SGHTA, CDR2 FQGNSA. The CDR3 here is CASSWRGTSYEQYHF. CDR3 DNA sequence: TGTGCCAGCAGCTGGAGGGGTACTTCCTACGAGCAGTACCACTTT.

A remark on this clonotype: The DNA is left out, because the CDR3 cannot be placed on it with certainty; the CDR3 is given as TCRdb lists it. The J gene is TRBJ2-6, the V gene TRBV7-8; TRBD1 is the table's D call and was not checked against the DNA. The CDR3 is 15 residues long, counting both termini. Germline loops: CDR1 SGHVS, CDR2 FQNEAQ. CDR3 region: CASSWGLYGYTFGTF.

The CDR3 DNA is TGTGCCAGCAGCTTACAATCCGGGGCCAGGCCCCAAGGAGGAGGCGACACCTTC. Protein sequence: CASSLQSGARPQGGGDTF. V gene TRBV7-9 combines with J gene TRBJ1-2; D might be TRBD1 (5 bases). The CDR3 consists of 18 residues. Germline V lookup: CDR1 SEHNR, CDR2 FQNEAQ (reference sequence). V lost 2 bases, J lost 12 bases, and 31 bases lay in between.

The chain joins TRBV7-2 to TRBJ1-6; tentatively, D is TRBD1 (5 bases). The CDR3 loop spans 17 amino acids. Germline V gives CDR1 SGHTA, CDR2 FQGNSA. V was cut by 1 base and J by 0 bases, with 10 bases left in between. CDR3 in DNA: TGTGCCAGCAGCTTAGGTCCCAGGGACTCCTATAATTCACCCCTCCACTTT. Its translation is CASSLGPRDSYNSPLHF.

There are many counts of this clonotype. The rearrangement joins TRBV13 to TRBJ1-5, with D possibly matching TRBD1 (5 bases). Trimming shortened V by 0 bases and J by 1 base, and 10 bases separated the two germline ends. Germline V gene data show CDR1 as PRHDT and CDR2 as FYEKMQ (reference sequence). The CDR3 is 16 amino acids. CDR3 bases: TGTGCCAGCAGCTTAGGGGGGCAGAGGAGCAATCAGCCCCAGCATTTT. Translating gives CASSLGGQRSNQPQHF. The variable domain in full, completed from reference TRBV13 and TRBJ1-5, reads AAGVIQSPRHLIKEKRETATLKCYPIPRHDTVYWYQQGPGQDPQFLISFYEKMQSDKGSIPDRFSAQQFSDYHSELNMSSLELGDSALYFCASSLGGQRSNQPQHFGDGTRLSIL.

CDR3 amino acids: CASSQERTGRTGYTF. The CDR3 coding sequence is TGTGCCAGCAGCCAAGAGAGGACAGGGAGGACTGGCTACACCTTC. The chain couples TRBV3-1 to TRBJ1-2; TRBD1 matches 8 bases. V lost 0 bases and J lost 7; bases outside the gene matches: 7. CDR1 LGHDT and CDR2 YNNKEL come from the germline V gene (reference sequence). This CDR3 spans 15 amino acids.

A remark on this clonotype: It is unclear where the CDR3 begins or ends on the DNA, so no DNA is shown, and the CDR3 is as TCRdb lists it. The CDR3 loop reads CASSLGAYEQYFGHF. This rearrangement joins TRBV7-9 to TRBJ1-6. The CDR3 region is 15 residues in length, termini included. Germline V gene data show CDR1 as SEHNR and CDR2 as FQNEAQ (reference sequence).

DNA for the CDR3: TGCAGTGCTAGAGCAACAGGGGGCCCGGGCATTCAGTACTTC. Its translation: CSARATGGPGIQYF. The chain couples TRBV20-1 to TRBJ2-4; TRBD1 aligns across 9 bases. The CDR3 length is 14 residues. Germline lookup yields CDR1 DFQATT and CDR2 SNEGSKA (reference sequence). Unmatched junction bases numbered 7, after V lost 1 base and J lost 9 bases.